This T cell receptor (beta chain) was obtained from a study of cytomegalovirus exposure and HLA in healthy donors. Study-level findings and limits: A later analysis found first-cohort TCR clusters tended to co-occur in the approximately 120 validation repertoires. A few of the chains that were CMV-associated were confirmed in vitro to be specific for CMV antigens.

The assay was immunoSEQ multiplex PCR, and TCRdb's table has in-frame clones only and misses some. The sample shows roughly 170,000 clones, around 82% of them seen only once. The donors were in the 120-subject validation cohort, distinct from the approximately 670-subject first cohort. To note about this clone: The target antigen is unknown.

This CDR3 spans 13 amino acids. Germline CDR1 reads MNHNY; CDR2 reads SVGAGI (reference sequence). V was pared by 7 bases and J by 8 bases, with 17 bases between. The receptor's source is a woman between 18 and 30 years old in good health and CMV-seropositive. The sequencing sample was made of PBMCs. The chain employs TRBV6-6 and TRBJ1-1; D may be TRBD1 (5 bases). The CDR3 DNA reads TGTGCCAGCACCTTCGCTCGGGACTCCGAAGCTTTCTTT. This sequence encodes CASTFARDSEAFF.